The 21 T cell receptor beta chains below all came from one sample that was sequenced in a study of T cells in Graves' hyperthyroidism and ophthalmopathy. Amplification of TCR beta CDR3 regions was performed using RNA transcripts as template. HTBI primers drove first-round RT-PCR of the TCR CDR3. TCRdb re-analysed the multiplex PCR reads in MiXCR, keeping a single row per CDR3 protein. Altogether 500,000 to 800,000 distinct CDR3 sequences are present, roughly 15% being singletons, with the ten largest covering around 13%. The sample taken for sequencing was blood. These receptors were taken from a woman between 45 and 60 years old with Graves' ophthalmopathy.

This clonotype appeared many times. V usage is TRBV20-1 and J usage is TRBJ2-3; D tentatively fits TRBD1 or TRBD2 (6 bases each). The V gene's germline CDR1 is DFQATT and CDR2 SNEGSKA (reference sequence). The CDR3 contains 16 residues. Trimming shortened V by 3 bases and J by 4 bases, and 20 bases separated the two germline ends. The CDR3 region is CSASRGRGVVPDTQYF. In DNA, the CDR3 is TGCAGTGCTAGTCGGGGGCGCGGGGTCGTTCCAGATACGCAGTATTTT.

The rearrangement uses TRBV2 and TRBJ1-5; possibly TRBD1 for D (5 bases). V was trimmed by 5 bases and J by 12 bases, leaving 14 bases between them. The CDR3 totals 12 residues. Germline V gives CDR1 SNHLY, CDR2 FYNNEI. CDR3 residues: CASSNGQLGQHF. As DNA, the CDR3 is TGTGCCAGCAGTAACGGACAATTGGGCCAGCATTTT.

The chain couples TRBV18 to TRBJ1-1; D not resolved. The length of the CDR3 is 14 residues. Trimming shortened V by 6 bases and J by 3 bases, and 14 bases separated the two germline ends. Germline CDR1 reads KGHSH; CDR2 reads LQKENI. CDR3 DNA: TGTGCCAGCTCGGATGGGATCTGGGACACTGAAGCTTTCTTT. It is translated as CASSDGIWDTEAFF.

This clonotype was counted only a few times. This sequence joins TRBV7-9 and TRBJ2-2; 9 positions agree with TRBD1. The J segment lost 4 bases and the V segment lost 5 bases, leaving 8 bases of the junction unmatched. Germline CDR1 and CDR2: SEHNR and FQNEAQ (reference sequence). The CDR3 sequence is 16 residues long. The CDR3 spells CASSENRGRGTGELFF. The CDR3 region has the DNA TGTGCCAGCAGCGAAAACAGGGGGCGCGGCACCGGGGAGCTGTTTTTT.

This clonotype was seen more than once but under ten times. This chain uses TRBV28 with TRBJ2-2, with D uncertain. V lost 5 bases to trimming and J lost 1 base, with 8 bases between them. The V gene's germline CDR1 is MDHEN and CDR2 SYDVKM. The length of the CDR3 is 14 residues. This CDR3 is CASSTTLNTGELFF. As DNA, the CDR3 is TGTGCCAGCAGTACGACACTGAACACCGGGGAGCTGTTTTTT.

This clonotype occurred many times. The chain is built from TRBV7-2 and TRBJ2-7, with D possibly TRBD2 on 6 matching bases. CDR1 and CDR2 (germline): SGHTA, FQGNSA. Trimming shortened V by 1 base and J by 2 bases, and 27 bases separated the two germline ends. The CDR3 is made up of 20 amino acids. CDR3 sequence reads: CASSLEVGQAGSLITYEQYF. As DNA, the CDR3 is TGTGCCAGCAGCTTAGAGGTCGGGCAGGCGGGAAGTTTAATTACCTACGAGCAGTACTTC.

This clonotype showed up many times. V and J are TRBV10-2 and TRBJ1-1; D call uncertain. Germline CDR1 reads WSHSY; CDR2 reads SAAADI. This CDR3 comprises 15 residues. Trimming shortened V by 0 bases and J by 10 bases, and 18 bases separated the two germline ends. This CDR3 reads CASSESMPSAVRAFF. The CDR3 DNA is TGCGCCAGCAGTGAGTCGATGCCCTCGGCAGTGAGAGCTTTCTTT.

This clonotype was seen repeatedly, ten times or more. In DNA form, the CDR3 reads TGTGCCAGCAGCTACTTCGGGAGCTTATACAATGAGCAGTTCTTC. Protein: CASSYFGSLYNEQFF. The chain links TRBV7-8 to TRBJ2-1; TRBD2 is a possible D gene (6 bases). The CDR3 contains 15 residues. Trimming pared 4 bases from V and 4 bases from J, leaving 14 bases between. The germline V gene encodes CDR1 SGHVS and CDR2 FQNEAQ.

This clonotype was counted ten times or more. The V gene is TRBV29-1, the J gene TRBJ2-1, with 15 bases fitting TRBD2. Germline V CDR1 and CDR2: SQVTM, ANQGSEA. The V gene end was trimmed by 3 bases and the J gene end by 2 bases; junction bases not matched to a gene: 5. CDR3 length: 17 amino acids. The CDR3 loop is CSVEGLAGGRAYNEQFF. In nucleotides, the CDR3 is TGCAGCGTTGAGGGACTAGCGGGAGGAAGAGCCTACAATGAGCAGTTCTTC.

This clonotype was counted many times. The V gene is TRBV11-1, the J gene TRBJ1-2, with no clear D. CDR1 is SGHAT, CDR2 FQDESV, per germline (reference sequence). The CDR3 spans 15 residues. Trimming removed 2 bases at V and 7 bases at J, with 17 bases between. The DNA of the CDR3 is TGTGCCAGCAGCTTATCGTCGGGAGTATTACTTGGCTACACCTTC. As protein: CASSLSSGVLLGYTF.

This clonotype has ten or more counts. The V and J genes are TRBV27 and TRBJ2-7; D unclear. Germline values: CDR1 MNHEY, CDR2 SMNVEV (reference sequence). Trimming shortened V by 2 bases and J by 3 bases, and 8 bases separated the two germline ends. The CDR3 runs to 13 residues. The CDR3 reads CASSLLQNYEQYF. CDR3 coding DNA: TGTGCCAGCAGTTTACTACAAAACTACGAGCAGTACTTC.

This clonotype was seen at least ten times. The chain links TRBV5-1 to TRBJ1-3; possibly TRBD1 for D (6 bases). This CDR3 spans 16 amino acids. CDR1 is SGHRS and CDR2 is YFSETQ in the germline V gene. Trimming shortened V by 4 bases and J by 0 bases, and 14 bases separated the two germline ends. Here the CDR3 DNA reads TGCGCCAGCAGCCCAAGACAGGAAAGCTCTGGAAACACCATATATTTT. Encoded protein: CASSPRQESSGNTIYF.

V is TRBV10-3 and J is TRBJ2-2, with D possibly TRBD1 on 6 matching bases. The germline V and J ends were trimmed by 5 bases and 2 bases, with 9 bases remaining between them. The germline CDR1 and CDR2 sequences are ENHRY and SYGVKD. The CDR3 runs to 14 residues. This chain's CDR3 is CAISRTDNTGELFF. The CDR3 nucleotides read TGTGCCATCAGTAGGACAGATAACACCGGGGAGCTGTTTTTT.

The table lists this clonotype with a few counts. CDR3 region: CSVVGQGYNEQFF. The DNA of the CDR3 is TGCAGCGTTGTAGGACAGGGGTACAATGAGCAGTTCTTC. The chain combines TRBV29-1 with TRBJ2-1, with 9 nucleotides matching TRBD1. The CDR3 consists of 13 residues. V shed 4 bases, J shed 4 bases, and the junction held 2 bases outside the gene matches. The germline gives CDR1 SQVTM, CDR2 ANQGSEA.

This clonotype was seen many times. This chain connects TRBV5-6 to TRBJ2-5, with a tentative D call TRBD1 (6 bases). The CDR3 length is 13 residues. V lost 5 bases, J lost 3 bases, and 11 bases lay in between. Germline CDR1 SGHDT, CDR2 YYEEEE. CDR3 loop: CASRTRGKETQYF. The CDR3 DNA sequence: TGTGCCAGCAGAACCAGGGGAAAAGAGACCCAGTACTTC. Variable domain in full (rest from reference TRBV5-6 and TRBJ2-5): DAGVTQSPTHLIKTRGQQVTLRCSPKSGHDTVSWYQQALGQGPQFIFQYYEEEERQRGNFPDRFSGHQFPNYSSELNVNALLLGDSALYLCASRTRGKETQYFGPGTRLLVL.

In its sample, this clonotype was seen many times. The genes are TRBV7-2 and TRBJ2-3, with D uncertain. This CDR3 spans 15 amino acids. Trimming left V 0 bases short and J 2 bases short, with 9 bases between. The germline CDR1 and CDR2 sequences are SGHTA and FQGNSA. CDR3 sequence (DNA): TGTGCCAGCAGCTTAGCAGGGTTTAACACAGATACGCAGTATTTT. Encoded protein: CASSLAGFNTDTQYF.

This clonotype was picked up many times. The genes are TRBV2 and TRBJ2-3, with 10 bases aligning to TRBD2. The CDR3 is made up of 13 amino acids. Germline V CDR1 and CDR2: SNHLY, FYNNEI. The V gene end was trimmed by 9 bases and the J gene end by 3 bases; junction bases not matched to a gene: 3. DNA for the CDR3: TGTGCCAGAAGGACTAGCGGTACAGATACGCAGTATTTT. This gives the protein CARRTSGTDTQYF.

The table lists this clonotype with many counts. The rearrangement joins TRBV20-1 to TRBJ2-7; perhaps D is TRBD1 or TRBD2 (6 bases each). V lost 3 bases, J lost 4 bases, and 25 bases lay in between. Germline V gene sequence: CDR1 DFQATT, CDR2 SNEGSKA (reference sequence). This CDR3 contains 17 residues. CDR3 region: CSASGGTGLAEKYEQYF. The CDR3 coding sequence is TGCAGTGCTAGCGGGGGCACCGGGCTAGCCGAAAAGTACGAGCAGTACTTC.

The chain links TRBV10-3 to TRBJ2-1; D assignment may be TRBD1 or TRBD2 (5 bases each). Germline CDR1 is ENHRY and CDR2 is SYGVKD. V lost 0 bases and J 9 bases, leaving 9 bases between the germline ends. This CDR3 region has 13 residues. CDR3 region: CAISESGVAEQFF. CDR3 in DNA: TGTGCCATCAGTGAGTCGGGGGTAGCTGAGCAGTTCTTC.

The table lists this clonotype with many counts. This chain uses TRBV12-3 or TRBV12-4 with TRBJ2-7; TRBD2 aligns across 12 bases. Trimming at V came to 6 bases and at J to 3 bases, leaving 18 bases not matched to a gene. The CDR3 spans 19 residues. The CDR3, as DNA: TGTGCCAGCAGCGGATATGCCGGACTAGCGGGACAGCCCAACTACGAGCAGTACTTC. As protein: CASSGYAGLAGQPNYEQYF.

The table lists this clonotype with a few counts. The chain uses TRBV15 and TRBJ1-1; 7 bases align to TRBD1. V dropped 0 bases and J dropped 1; count of bases not matched to a gene: 5. CDR3 length: 16 amino acids. Germline loops: CDR1 LNHNV, CDR2 YYDKDF (reference sequence). CDR3 nucleotides: TGTGCCACCAGCAGAGATGGGGGGACAGCGAACACTGAAGCTTTCTTT. It yields the protein CATSRDGGTANTEAFF.